These T cell receptor beta chains were read from a single sample in a study of CD8+ T cells in alopecia areata. Repertoires were generated with immunoSEQ multiplex PCR, while TCRdb's copy carries only in-frame clones and drops some. Here the sample spans under 150,000 clones, more than 45% being singletons. The material sequenced was CD4+ T cells sorted from blood, taken at week 4, from a patient treated with tofacitinib. These receptor sequences come from a human donor with alopecia areata. Both conserved end residues are part of each CDR3. D genes are given only for firm matches. Part of the rows lack a size; the others show once, few, many or a class for expanded clones.

size,D,V,J,DNA,CDR3
.,.,TRBV6-6,TRBJ1-1,TGTGCCAGCAGTCGCCGGATGAACACTGAAGCTTTCTTT,CASSRRMNTEAFF
.,TRBD1,TRBV30,TRBJ2-7,TGTGCCTGGTCGGGACAGGGCTACGAGCAGTACTTC,CAWSGQGYEQYF
.,TRBD1,TRBV27,TRBJ1-2,TGTGCCAGCGGCGGAACAGGGGGCCGGGGCTACACCTTC,CASGGTGGRGYTF
.,TRBD1,TRBV29-1,TRBJ2-1,TGCAGCGTTGAAACCGCCGGGACAGGCTCCTACAATGAGCAGTTCTTC,CSVETAGTGSYNEQFF
once,TRBD2,TRBV29-1,TRBJ2-7,TGCAGCGTAACAAGACTAGCGGGAGTTATAGTTGACGAGCAGTACTTC,CSVTRLAGVIVDEQYF
.,TRBD1,TRBV29-1,TRBJ2-3,TGCAGCGTTGAGGCCAGGGGGCTGGATACGCAGTATTTT,CSVEARGLDTQYF
few,TRBD1,TRBV19,TRBJ2-3,TGTGCCAGTAGCGAGACAGGGGCCCCTGAGGATACGCAGTATTTT,CASSETGAPEDTQYF
.,TRBD1,TRBV6-5,TRBJ1-4,TGTGCCAGCAGTGAAGGGGGCGGAGGTGAAAAACTGTTTTTT,CASSEGGGGEKLFF
few,.,TRBV5-1,TRBJ2-3,TGCGCCAGCAGTGCTGGAGCCGGCACAGATACGCAGTATTTT,CASSAGAGTDTQYF
.,.,TRBV30,TRBJ2-5,TGTGCCTGGAAAGGTGGAGGGGCAGAGACCCAGTACTTC,CAWKGGGAETQYF